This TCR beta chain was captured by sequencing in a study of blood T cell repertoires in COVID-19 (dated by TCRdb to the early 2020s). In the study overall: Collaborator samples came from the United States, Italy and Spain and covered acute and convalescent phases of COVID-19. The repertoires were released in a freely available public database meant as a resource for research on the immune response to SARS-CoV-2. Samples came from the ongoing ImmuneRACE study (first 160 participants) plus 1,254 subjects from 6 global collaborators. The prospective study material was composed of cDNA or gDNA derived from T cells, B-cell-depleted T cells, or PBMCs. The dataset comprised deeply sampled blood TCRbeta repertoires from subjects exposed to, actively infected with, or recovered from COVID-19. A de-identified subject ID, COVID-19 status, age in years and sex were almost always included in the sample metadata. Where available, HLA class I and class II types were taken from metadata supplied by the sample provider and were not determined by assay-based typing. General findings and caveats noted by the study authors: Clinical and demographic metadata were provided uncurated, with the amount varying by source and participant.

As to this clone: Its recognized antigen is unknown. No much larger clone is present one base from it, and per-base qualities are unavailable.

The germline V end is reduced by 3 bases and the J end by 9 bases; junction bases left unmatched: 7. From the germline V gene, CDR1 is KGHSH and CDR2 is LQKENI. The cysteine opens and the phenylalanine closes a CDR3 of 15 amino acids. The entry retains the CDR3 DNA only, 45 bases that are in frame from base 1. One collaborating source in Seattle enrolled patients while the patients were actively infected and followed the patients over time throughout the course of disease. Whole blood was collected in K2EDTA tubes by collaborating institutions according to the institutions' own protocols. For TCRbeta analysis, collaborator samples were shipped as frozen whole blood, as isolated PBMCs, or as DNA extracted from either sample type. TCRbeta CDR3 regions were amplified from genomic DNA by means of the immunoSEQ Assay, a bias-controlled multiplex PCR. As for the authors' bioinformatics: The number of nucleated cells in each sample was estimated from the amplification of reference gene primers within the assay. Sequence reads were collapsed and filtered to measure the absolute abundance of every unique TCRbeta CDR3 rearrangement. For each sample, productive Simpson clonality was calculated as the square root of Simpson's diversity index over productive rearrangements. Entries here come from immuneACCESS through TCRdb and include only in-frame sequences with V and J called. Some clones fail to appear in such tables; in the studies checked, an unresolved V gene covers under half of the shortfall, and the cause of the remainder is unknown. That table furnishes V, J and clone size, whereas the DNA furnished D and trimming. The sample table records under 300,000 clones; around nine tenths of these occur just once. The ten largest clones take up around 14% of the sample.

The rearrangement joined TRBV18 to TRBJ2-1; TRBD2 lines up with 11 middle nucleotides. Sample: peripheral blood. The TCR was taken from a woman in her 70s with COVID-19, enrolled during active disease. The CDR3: CASSPFSGGAVEQFF. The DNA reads TGTGCCAGCTCACCCTTTAGCGGGGGGGCCGTTGAGCAGTTCTTC.